What follows are 27 T cell receptor beta chains derived from one specimen sequenced in a study of cytomegalovirus exposure and HLA in healthy donors. Measured with immunoSEQ multiplex PCR; TCRdb has only the in-frame clones, and not every one. The table records about 64,000 clones, over 85% of them present only once. Material: PBMCs. These receptors were taken from a woman between 18 and 30 years old in good health and CMV-seropositive.

V and J are TRBV6-1 and TRBJ1-2; TRBD1 might be the D (5 bases). CDR3 size: 16 residues. Between the trimmed V and J ends, which lost 2 bases and 4 bases, there was a span of 17 bases. CDR1 is MNHNS and CDR2 is SASEGT in the germline V gene. The CDR3 sequence: CASSEPRSGLSYGYTF. CDR3 in DNA: TGTGCCAGCAGTGAACCAAGGTCAGGGCTTAGCTATGGCTACACCTTC.

The V and J genes are TRBV4-2 and TRBJ2-3; D is unresolved. With 0 bases removed from V and 9 bases from J, the gap between germline ends came to 13 bases. Germline CDR1 and CDR2: LGHNA and YNFKEQ. The CDR3 covers 14 residues. The CDR3 spells CASSQDGGAVTQYF. CDR3 nucleotide sequence: TGTGCCAGCAGCCAAGACGGTGGAGCAGTCACGCAGTATTTT.

For the CDR3, the DNA is TGTGCCAGCAGCTTTCCTCTACGGCGCGGGAGGGGCGGGGAGCTGTTTTTT. Protein sequence: CASSFPLRRGRGGELFF. The chain has TRBV5-8 and TRBJ2-2; 9 positions match TRBD2. This CDR3 region has 17 residues. Trimming took 2 bases from V and 7 from J; bases not matched to a gene: 12. The germline V gene has CDR1 SGHTS and CDR2 YDEGEE.

The chain joins TRBV5-6 to TRBJ2-5, with D uncertain. Looked up from germline, CDR1 is SGHDT and CDR2 is YYEEEE. This CDR3 spans 12 amino acids. Trimming took 0 bases from V and 5 from J, leaving 5 bases between them. CDR3 sequence (DNA): TGTGCCAGCAGCTTGGCCGGGGAGACCCAGTACTTC. As protein: CASSLAGETQYF.

This clone has only one observation. This chain's CDR3 is CASSSMSNQPQHF. CDR3 coding DNA: TGTGCCAGCAGTTCAATGAGCAATCAGCCCCAGCATTTT. The rearrangement joins TRBV27 to TRBJ1-5; no firm D call. V lost 4 bases to trimming and J lost 1 base, with 5 bases between them. Germline V gene sequence: CDR1 MNHEY, CDR2 SMNVEV (reference sequence). The length of the CDR3 is 13 residues.

This chain links TRBV7-8 with TRBJ1-6; D might be TRBD1 (6 bases). This CDR3 comprises 16 residues. The germline gives CDR1 SGHVS, CDR2 FQNEAQ. V lost 5 bases, J lost 2 bases, and 13 bases lay in between. The DNA of the CDR3 is TGTGCCAGCAGCCAAGGGGGGGCGGCCTATAATTCACCCCTCCACTTT. Translation: CASSQGGAAYNSPLHF.

The chain uses TRBV4-3 and TRBJ1-2; 7 nucleotides match TRBD1. CDR1 is LGHNA, CDR2 YSLEER, per germline. After removal of 1 base from V and 0 bases from J, the junction contained 5 bases not matched to a gene. This CDR3 region has 16 residues. CDR3 sequence (DNA): TGCGCCAGCAGCCAAGGGGCAGGGGGAACTAACTATGGCTACACCTTC. Translation gives CASSQGAGGTNYGYTF.

The chain uses TRBV7-6 and TRBJ2-5; 7 nucleotides line up with TRBD2. V lost 5 bases, J lost 3 bases, and 6 bases stayed unmatched. The CDR3 runs 14 residues. Per the germline V gene, CDR1 is SGHVS and CDR2 is FNYEAQ. Here the CDR3 reads CASSVSLAEETQYF. DNA of the CDR3: TGTGCCAGCAGCGTAAGCCTAGCGGAAGAGACCCAGTACTTC.

The chain recombines TRBV13 with TRBJ2-7, with D tentatively TRBD2 (7 bases). Germline CDR1 PRHDT, CDR2 FYEKMQ (reference sequence). Trimming took 5 bases from V and 6 from J, leaving 17 bases between them. The CDR3 spans 14 residues. The DNA for the CDR3 is TGTGCCAGCAGCCCAAGAGGGGGGGGGCGCGAGCAGTACTTC. The encoded protein is CASSPRGGGREQYF.

This chain connects TRBV6-6 to TRBJ2-3, with 8 nucleotides matching TRBD1. The CDR3 contains 15 residues. Germline-derived CDR1 and CDR2 are MNHNY and SVGAGI (reference sequence). V dropped 2 bases and J dropped 11; count of bases not matched to a gene: 12. CDR3 DNA: TGTGCCAGCAGTTACCAGACAGGGGCCCCCGATCGGCAGTATTTT. As protein: CASSYQTGAPDRQYF.

This clone was counted once. The CDR3 loop is CASSVVPGGGGYTF. DNA for the CDR3: TGTGCCAGCAGCGTAGTCCCAGGGGGCGGTGGCTACACCTTC. The V call is TRBV9, the J call TRBJ1-2, with 8 bases fitting TRBD1. Unmatched junction bases numbered 5, after V lost 0 bases and J lost 7 bases. The CDR3 totals 14 residues. Germline V gene data show CDR1 as SGDLS and CDR2 as YYNGEE.

J is TRBJ2-2 and V is TRBV25-1; tentatively, D is TRBD1 (6 bases). This CDR3 comprises 17 residues. Germline values: CDR1 MGHDK, CDR2 SYGVNS. Trimming left V 3 bases short and J 6 bases short, with 20 bases between. The CDR3 protein is CASSDSGADIYAGELFF. CDR3 sequence (DNA): TGTGCCAGCAGTGATTCAGGGGCGGATATTTACGCCGGGGAGCTGTTTTTT.

The V call is TRBV6-1, the J call TRBJ2-1; D is perhaps TRBD1 (6 bases). Germline CDR1 reads MNHNS; CDR2 reads SASEGT. The CDR3 loop spans 16 amino acids. V lost 1 base and J 8 bases, leaving 18 bases between the germline ends. Written as DNA, the CDR3 is TGTGCCAGCAGTGAAGGGTTCGCAGGGGTGGGCCATGAGCAGTTCTTC. Protein product: CASSEGFAGVGHEQFF.

The chain carries TRBV11-3 and TRBJ2-3, with 7 bases aligning to TRBD2. Germline V gene sequence: CDR1 SGHNT, CDR2 YENEEA. The CDR3 spans 15 residues. Trimming removed 5 bases from V and 0 bases from J; junction bases left unmatched: 5. CDR3 sequence reads: CASSLGGTSTDTQYF. The CDR3 region has the DNA TGTGCCAGCAGCCTCGGGGGGACTAGCACAGATACGCAGTATTTT.

V and J are TRBV4-2 and TRBJ2-5; D not certain. V was trimmed by 0 bases and J by 1 base, leaving 9 bases between them. The CDR3 loop spans 15 amino acids. Germline-derived CDR1 and CDR2 are LGHNA and YNFKEQ. CDR3 residues: CASSQDLGTQETQYF. CDR3 in DNA: TGTGCCAGCAGCCAAGATCTTGGCACCCAAGAGACCCAGTACTTC.

This chain uses TRBV28 with TRBJ1-2, with D tentatively TRBD1 (6 bases). CDR3 length equals 15 residues. Germline CDR1 MDHEN, CDR2 SYDVKM. Trimming removed 5 bases at V and 4 bases at J, with 17 bases between. CDR3 sequence (DNA): TGTGCCAGCAGTCCCCGAGGGACACCGAGCTATGGCTACACCTTC. This translates into CASSPRGTPSYGYTF.

This clone was recorded once. The V gene is TRBV14, the J gene TRBJ2-7, with D possibly being TRBD2 (5 bases). V was pared by 4 bases and J by 3 bases, with 13 bases between. The CDR3 covers 14 residues. Per germline, CDR1 SGHDN and CDR2 FVKESK. CDR3 in amino acids: CASSRTHYYYEQYF. CDR3 DNA sequence: TGTGCCAGCAGCCGGACTCATTACTACTACGAGCAGTACTTC.

The chain combines TRBV9 with TRBJ1-1, with D possibly matching TRBD1 (5 bases). Per germline, CDR1 SGDLS and CDR2 YYNGEE. Trimming left V 0 bases short and J 4 bases short, with 13 bases between. CDR3 length: 15 residues. The CDR3 DNA is TGTGCCAGCAGCGTAGCCCCAGGGAGGTTCACTGAAGCTTTCTTT. It encodes CASSVAPGRFTEAFF.

The V gene is TRBV10-2, the J gene TRBJ2-5, with TRBD2 as a possible D gene (6 bases). This CDR3 is built from 14 residues. Trimming stripped 1 base from V and 5 bases from J, with 11 bases between. Per germline, CDR1 WSHSY and CDR2 SAAADI. The CDR3 protein is CASSELIGRETQYF. CDR3 sequence (DNA): TGCGCCAGCAGTGAGTTGATAGGGAGGGAGACCCAGTACTTC.

The chain links TRBV5-1 to TRBJ1-1; TRBD1 is a possible D gene (5 bases). This CDR3 has 17 residues. Germline values: CDR1 SGHRS, CDR2 YFSETQ. Trimming took 4 bases from V and 1 from J, leaving 20 bases between them. CDR3 loop: CASSPRSSSRANTEAFF. CDR3 DNA sequence: TGCGCCAGCAGCCCGCGTTCCTCGTCCAGGGCGAACACTGAAGCTTTCTTT.

The J gene is TRBJ2-5, the V gene TRBV7-2; TRBD2 is a possible D gene (6 bases). The CDR3 consists of 13 residues. Trimming stripped 3 bases from V and 5 bases from J, with 10 bases between. Germline-derived CDR1 and CDR2 are SGHTA and FQGNSA. The CDR3 here is CASSFGGAETQYF. The CDR3 nucleotides are TGTGCCAGCAGCTTCGGGGGAGCTGAGACCCAGTACTTC.

This clone came up once. The chain combines TRBV2 with TRBJ2-7; possible D gene TRBD2, 6 bases. The ends were cut back, 4 bases at V and 6 bases at J, with 25 bases in the middle. There are 17 residues in the CDR3. Germline V lookup: CDR1 SNHLY, CDR2 FYNNEI. The CDR3 region is CASSGPLRAGKILEQYF. CDR3 nucleotides: TGTGCCAGCAGTGGACCCTTACGCGCGGGAAAGATCCTCGAGCAGTACTTC.

This chain links TRBV4-2 with TRBJ1-5; possibly TRBD1 for D (6 bases). Trimming pared 3 bases from V and 6 bases from J, leaving 12 bases between. This CDR3 comprises 14 residues. Germline loops: CDR1 LGHNA, CDR2 YNFKEQ. The CDR3 protein is CASSQEGGSQPQHF. The CDR3 nucleotides are TGTGCCAGCAGCCAGGAAGGGGGAAGTCAGCCCCAGCATTTT.

About this clone itself: The junction departs from the called germline gene at one end, perhaps through a read error. The gene calls are TRBV11-3 and TRBJ2-1, with TRBD2 matching over 8 bases. CDR1 is SGHNT, CDR2 YENEEA, per germline. This CDR3 comprises 15 residues. CDR3 sequence (DNA): TGTGCCAGCAGCCCAAGGACTAGCTCCCACAATGAGCAGTTCTTC. It is translated as CASSPRTSSHNEQFF.

The chain couples TRBV28 to TRBJ1-5, with D perhaps TRBD1 (6 bases). The germline V gene encodes CDR1 MDHEN and CDR2 SYDVKM. This CDR3 is built from 16 residues. The V end lost 2 bases, the J end lost 7 bases, and 18 bases lay between the germline ends. CDR3 DNA: TGTGCCAGCAGTTTAGGCCCCAGGGGCCCCCTCCAGCCCCAGCATTTT. Its translation: CASSLGPRGPLQPQHF. Looking up the rest from reference TRBV28 and TRBJ1-5 gives the full variable domain: DVKVTQSSRYLVKRTGEKVFLECVQDMDHENMFWYRQDPGLGLRLIYFSYDVKMKEKGDIPEGYSVSREKKERFSLILESASTNQTSMYLCASSLGPRGPLQPQHFGDGTRLSIL.

The genes are TRBV5-1 and TRBJ2-7; tentatively, D is TRBD2 (6 bases). The CDR3 runs 14 residues. The germline gives CDR1 SGHRS, CDR2 YFSETQ. The ends were cut back, 0 bases at V and 3 bases at J, with 10 bases in the middle. CDR3 sequence: CASSLAQEGYEQYF. DNA of the CDR3: TGCGCCAGCAGCTTGGCACAGGAGGGCTACGAGCAGTACTTC.

V usage is TRBV5-1 and J usage is TRBJ2-7; 8 positions agree with TRBD1. The germline gives CDR1 SGHRS, CDR2 YFSETQ. V lost 2 bases and J lost 1; bases outside the gene matches: 2. The length of the CDR3 is 14 residues. The DNA for the CDR3 is TGCGCCAGCAGCTTCGACAGGGGATCCTACGAGCAGTACTTC. This encodes CASSFDRGSYEQYF. Variable domain in full (rest from reference TRBV5-1 and TRBJ2-7): KAGVTQTPRYLIKTRGQQVTLSCSPISGHRSVSWYQQTPGQGLQFLFEYFSETQRNKGNFPGRFSGRQFSNSRSEMNVSTLELGDSALYLCASSFDRGSYEQYFGPGTRLTVT.